The 24 T cell receptor beta chains given below trace back to one sample, sequenced in a study of brain T cells in children with intractable seizures. Data came from immunoSEQ multiplex PCR; TCRdb stores just in-frame clones and leaves some out. The sample includes over 95,000 clones, roughly 94% of them seen just once. The sample consisted of peripheral blood, taken at surgery. All receptors come from a boy younger than two with hemimegalencephaly and intractable seizures.

In its sample, this clone was seen once. The chain combines TRBV27 with TRBJ2-7; 8 nucleotides line up with TRBD2. Looked up from germline, CDR1 is MNHEY and CDR2 is SMNVEV (reference sequence). The CDR3 consists of 16 residues. J was trimmed by 4 bases and V by 2 bases; bases with no gene match: 10. CDR3 DNA: TGTGCCAGCAGTTTAAGTTGGCCGGCGGGGGGTTACGAGCAGTACTTC. Translated: CASSLSWPAGGYEQYF.

V usage is TRBV19 and J usage is TRBJ2-7; tentatively, D is TRBD1 (6 bases). The CDR3 has 15 residues. Germline V gene sequence: CDR1 LNHDA, CDR2 SQIVND (reference sequence). The V gene lost 2 bases and the J gene lost 5 bases, with 16 bases spanning the gap. CDR3 DNA: TGTGCCAGTAGTATAAGGCGTCACAGGGACAACGAGCAGTACTTC. Protein sequence: CASSIRRHRDNEQYF.

The chain combines TRBV9 with TRBJ2-3; no definite D call. The CDR3 runs 18 residues. CDR1 is SGDLS and CDR2 is YYNGEE in the germline V gene. V was clipped by 1 base and J by 0 bases, with 18 bases between them. In DNA, the CDR3 is TGTGCCAGCAGCGTATCGGCAGGCGTTGCCTCTAGCACAGATACGCAGTATTTT. Protein: CASSVSAGVASSTDTQYF.

The V gene is TRBV5-1, the J gene TRBJ2-7, with 11 bases lining up with TRBD2. The V gene's germline CDR1 is SGHRS and CDR2 YFSETQ. This CDR3 region has 13 residues. V shed 5 bases, J shed 3 bases, and the junction held 1 base outside the gene matches. The CDR3 reads CASRTSGSYEQYF. The CDR3 nucleotides are TGCGCCAGCAGAACTAGCGGGAGCTACGAGCAGTACTTC.

The V gene is TRBV21-1, the J gene TRBJ1-1. TRBV21-1 is annotated as a pseudogene. The CDR3 loop spans 13 amino acids. The CDR3 DNA reads TGTGCCAGCCCCCCGGCGGGACCCCATGAAGCTTTCTTT. It codes for CASPPAGPHEAFF.

The chain has TRBV24-1 and TRBJ2-1; D is unresolved. The CDR3 totals 13 residues. Trimming shortened V by 0 bases and J by 10 bases, and 9 bases separated the two germline ends. The germline V gene encodes CDR1 KGHDR and CDR2 SFDVKD. As DNA, the CDR3 is TGTGCCACCAGTGATTTGGGAGCTCAGGAGCAGTTCTTC. It translates to CATSDLGAQEQFF.

This sequence joins TRBV4-1 and TRBJ1-2; 8 bases fit TRBD1. The CDR3 runs 16 residues. The V gene end was trimmed by 1 base and the J gene end by 11 bases; junction bases not matched to a gene: 15. The germline gives CDR1 MGHRA, CDR2 YSYEKL. The CDR3 reads CASSQVGRQGLLGYTF. The CDR3 nucleotides read TGCGCCAGCAGCCAAGTCGGGCGACAGGGGCTCCTCGGGTACACCTTC.

As DNA, the CDR3 is TGTGCCATCAGTGAGTCGGGAGCGGGAGGGCCCAATGAGCAGTTCTTC. As protein: CAISESGAGGPNEQFF. The gene calls are TRBV10-3 and TRBJ2-1; 10 bases are a match to TRBD2. Trimming took 0 bases from V and 6 from J; bases not matched to a gene: 5. There are 16 residues in the CDR3. Germline V gives CDR1 ENHRY, CDR2 SYGVKD.

The V gene is TRBV5-1, the J gene TRBJ1-1; 8 nucleotides agree with TRBD1. V dropped 3 bases and J dropped 6; count of bases not matched to a gene: 13. Germline CDR1 SGHRS, CDR2 YFSETQ. CDR3 length equals 16 residues. As DNA, the CDR3 is TGCGCCAGCAGCTGGGCCCCGACAGGGGATAGGGCTGAAGCTTTCTTT. This gives the protein CASSWAPTGDRAEAFF.

This clone was observed a few times. V usage is TRBV7-6 and J usage is TRBJ2-7; a possible D gene is TRBD2 (5 bases). CDR3 size: 15 residues. In germline, CDR1 is SGHVS, CDR2 FNYEAQ. Trimming shortened V by 1 base and J by 2 bases, and 12 bases separated the two germline ends. CDR3 region: CASSLVPDLTYEQYF. The CDR3 bases are TGTGCCAGCAGCTTAGTGCCGGACTTAACCTACGAGCAGTACTTC. Supplemented by reference TRBV7-6 and TRBJ2-7, the full variable domain reads GAGVSQSPRYKVTKRGQDVALRCDPISGHVSLYWYRQALGQGPEFLTYFNYEAQQDKSGLPNDRFSAERPEGSISTLTIQRTEQRDSAMYRCASSLVPDLTYEQYFGPGTRLTVT.

This chain joins TRBV5-1 and TRBJ2-1, with 10 bases that match TRBD1. The CDR3 extends over 13 amino acids. The germline CDR1 and CDR2 sequences are SGHRS and YFSETQ. V shed 3 bases and J 6 bases; nucleotides not matched to a gene: 0. The DNA of the CDR3 is TGCGCCAGCAGCTGGGACAGGGGCAATGAGCAGTTCTTC. It specifies CASSWDRGNEQFF.

The V call is TRBV5-4, the J call TRBJ2-7; no clear D gene. V was trimmed by 0 bases and J by 2 bases, leaving 12 bases between them. Germline CDR1 is SGHNT and CDR2 is YYREEE (reference sequence). This CDR3 region has 15 residues. The CDR3 protein is CASSLGGPNTYEQYF. CDR3 in DNA: TGTGCCAGCAGCTTGGGCGGCCCGAACACCTACGAGCAGTACTTC. The full variable domain, with the rest looked up from reference TRBV5-4 and TRBJ2-7, is ETGVTQSPTHLIKTRGQQVTLRCSSQSGHNTVSWYQQALGQGPQFIFQYYREEENGRGNFPPRFSGLQFPNYSSELNVNALELDDSALYLCASSLGGPNTYEQYFGPGTRLTVT.

The chain has TRBV9 and TRBJ2-7; D is uncertain. CDR3 size: 15 residues. Trimming removed 0 bases at V and 2 bases at J, with 12 bases between. CDR1 SGDLS and CDR2 YYNGEE come from the germline V gene. The DNA of the CDR3 is TGTGCCAGCAGCGTAGGGGAAAAGAGCCCCTACGAGCAGTACTTC. This encodes CASSVGEKSPYEQYF.

V is TRBV7-8 and J is TRBJ1-2, with D hard to call. CDR1 SGHVS and CDR2 FQNEAQ come from the germline V gene. The CDR3 is 15 amino acids. The germline V and J ends were trimmed by 0 bases and 5 bases, with 13 bases remaining between them. The CDR3 coding sequence is TGTGCCAGCAGCTTAGCGGTACAGACGGGGTATGGCTACACCTTC. Protein product: CASSLAVQTGYGYTF.

The gene calls are TRBV6-5 and TRBJ2-1, with D possibly TRBD1 on 6 matching bases. Germline CDR1 and CDR2: MNHEY and SVGAGI. CDR3 length: 15 residues. Trimming took off 5 bases at V and 0 bases at J, with 11 bases between the two ends. CDR3 protein: CASSTGPSSYNEQFF. The CDR3 DNA reads as TGTGCCAGCAGTACAGGGCCTAGCTCCTACAATGAGCAGTTCTTC.

This clone was detected once. The chain couples TRBV21-1 to TRBJ2-1; the table's D call, TRBD2, has no DNA check behind it. TRBV21-1 constitutes a pseudogene. There are 15 residues in the CDR3. CDR3 coding DNA: TGTGCCACCTCCAATGGGGGAGGTCGCCACAATGAGCAGTTCTTC. Amino acid sequence: CATSNGGGRHNEQFF.

The rearrangement links TRBV18 to TRBJ1-1; unclear D gene. This CDR3 is built from 13 residues. CDR1 and CDR2 from the germline V gene are KGHSH and LQKENI. Trimming stripped 0 bases from V and 1 base from J, with 3 bases between. The CDR3 spells CASSPPANTEAFF. The DNA of the CDR3 is TGTGCCAGCTCACCACCGGCGAACACTGAAGCTTTCTTT.

The J gene is TRBJ2-1, the V gene TRBV10-3; 10 nucleotides agree with TRBD1. CDR3 size: 15 residues. V trimming: 8 bases; J trimming: 5 bases; junction bases outside the gene matches: 9. Looked up from germline, CDR1 is ENHRY and CDR2 is SYGVKD. DNA of the CDR3: TGTGCCATCCTACTAGACAGGGGGCCACACAATGAGCAGTTCTTC. It yields the protein CAILLDRGPHNEQFF.

This sequence joins TRBV20-1 and TRBJ2-4; 14 bases align to TRBD2. The V gene's germline CDR1 is DFQATT and CDR2 SNEGSKA (reference sequence). The CDR3 sequence is 20 residues long. Unmatched junction bases numbered 15, after V lost 3 bases and J lost 2 bases. As DNA, the CDR3 is TGCAGTGCTAGTGCAGGACTGGGACTAGCGGGAGATCTATCCAAAAACATTCAGTACTTC. This encodes CSASAGLGLAGDLSKNIQYF.

J is TRBJ2-3 and V is TRBV18; 8 nucleotides line up with TRBD2. CDR1 and CDR2 (germline): KGHSH, LQKENI. The ends lost 3 bases at V and 0 bases at J; junction bases unmatched: 2. CDR3 length: 15 residues. CDR3 nucleotides: TGTGCCAGCTCACCCACTAGCGGTAGCACAGATACGCAGTATTTT. Protein sequence: CASSPTSGSTDTQYF.

In this sample, this clone turned up once. The CDR3 nucleotides read TGTGCCAGCAAGAAGACAGGGGATAGCAATCAGCCCCAGCATTTT. Amino acids: CASKKTGDSNQPQHF. V gene TRBV2 combines with J gene TRBJ1-5; 8 bases agree with TRBD1. The germline V gene encodes CDR1 SNHLY and CDR2 FYNNEI. Losses at the gene ends were 7 bases for V and 0 bases for J; bases not matched to a gene: 5. This CDR3 has 15 amino acids.

This clone has only one observation. The rearrangement joins TRBV19 to TRBJ2-2; the match to TRBD2 covers 7 bases. Germline V CDR1 and CDR2: LNHDA, SQIVND (reference sequence). The CDR3 spans 17 residues. The J segment lost 4 bases and the V segment lost 0 bases, leaving 8 bases of the junction unmatched. The CDR3 nucleotides are TGTGCCAGTAGTATAGATCTTGCGGGAGTAAGCACCGGGGAGCTGTTTTTT. Its translation: CASSIDLAGVSTGELFF.

The rearrangement links TRBV13 to TRBJ2-1, with 7 bases fitting TRBD1. Germline trimming cut 8 bases from V and 2 bases from J; bases unmatched to any gene: 9. CDR3 size: 15 residues. The germline gives CDR1 PRHDT, CDR2 FYEKMQ (reference sequence). The CDR3 sequence: CASGLGTEAYNEQFF. The CDR3 coding sequence is TGTGCCAGCGGGTTGGGGACAGAAGCCTACAATGAGCAGTTCTTC.

The chain recombines TRBV6-5 with TRBJ1-1; D gene unclear. With 5 bases removed from V and 1 base from J, the gap between germline ends came to 14 bases. Germline values: CDR1 MNHEY, CDR2 SVGAGI. This CDR3 comprises 15 residues. CDR3 amino acids: CASSLLGIRNTEAFF. The DNA of the CDR3 is TGTGCCAGCAGTCTCCTTGGGATTAGGAACACTGAAGCTTTCTTT.